This T cell receptor beta chain derives from a study of shared clonotypes between healthy human individuals. The CDR3 consists of 16 residues. Germline V gene sequence: CDR1 KGHSH, CDR2 LQKENI. With 1 base removed from V and 2 bases from J, the gap between germline ends came to 12 bases. The assay was immunoSEQ multiplex PCR, and TCRdb's table has in-frame clones only and misses some. This table holds about 2.3 million clones, 80% to 95% found once. The genes are TRBV18 and TRBJ1-3, with D possibly TRBD1 on 5 matching bases. The clonotype comes from a man younger than 35 in good health. Some clones in this sample may be carry-over from other donors' samples. The specimen was naive CD4+ T cells from PBMCs. Regarding subset: CD45RA+ positively selected. The CDR3 protein is CASSPQGLGTGNTIYF. CDR3 in DNA: TGTGCCAGCTCACCACAGGGGCTGGGGACTGGAAACACCATATATTTT. Supplemented by reference TRBV18 and TRBJ1-3, the full variable domain reads NAGVMQNPRHLVRRRGQEARLRCSPMKGHSHVYWYRQLPEEGLKFMVYLQKENIIDESGMPKERFSAEFPKEGPSILRIQQVVRGDSAAYFCASSPQGLGTGNTIYFGEGSWLTVV.